Sequencing of this T cell receptor beta chain was carried out in a study of blood T cell repertoires in COVID-19. This CDR3 is 17 amino acids long. The V and J ends lost 0 bases and 1 base respectively, with 15 bases between them. Germline V CDR1 and CDR2: SGDLS, YYNGEE. Authors' analysis steps: Amplification from reference gene primers served as the basis for estimated nucleated cell counts. TCRdb's copy holds only in-frame clones and misses some; the assay was immunoSEQ multiplex PCR. For V, J and clone size, that table is used; D and trimming come from the DNA. This table holds 500,000 or so clones, 87% found once.

This clonotype originated in a woman younger than 30 who had recovered from COVID-19. The specimen sequenced was PBMCs or T cells enriched from blood (not recorded which). The V gene is TRBV9, the J gene TRBJ2-3; perhaps TRBD1 as D (5 bases). CDR3 residues: CASSVGAGNEGTDTQYF. The CDR3 DNA reads as TGTGCCAGCAGCGTAGGTGCAGGGAACGAGGGCACAGATACGCAGTATTTT.